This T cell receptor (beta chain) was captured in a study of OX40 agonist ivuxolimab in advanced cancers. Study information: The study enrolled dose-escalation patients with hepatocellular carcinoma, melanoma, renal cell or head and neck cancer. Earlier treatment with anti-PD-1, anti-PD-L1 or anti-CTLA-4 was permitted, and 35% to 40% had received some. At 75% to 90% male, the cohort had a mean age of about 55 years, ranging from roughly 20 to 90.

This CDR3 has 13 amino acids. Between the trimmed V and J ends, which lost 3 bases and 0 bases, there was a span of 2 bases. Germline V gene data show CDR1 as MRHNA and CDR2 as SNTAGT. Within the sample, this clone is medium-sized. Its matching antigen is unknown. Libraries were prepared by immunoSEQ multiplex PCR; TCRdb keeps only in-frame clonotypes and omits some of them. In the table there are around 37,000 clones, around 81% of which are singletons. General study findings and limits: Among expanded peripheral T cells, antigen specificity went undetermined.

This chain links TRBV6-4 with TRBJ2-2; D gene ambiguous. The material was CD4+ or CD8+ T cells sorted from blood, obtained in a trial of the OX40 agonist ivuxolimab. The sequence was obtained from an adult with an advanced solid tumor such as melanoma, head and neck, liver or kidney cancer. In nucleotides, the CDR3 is TGTGCCAGCAGTGAATCGAACACCGGGGAGCTGTTTTTT. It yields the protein CASSESNTGELFF.